This T cell receptor beta chain is drawn from a study of CD8 T cells in Susac syndrome. CDR3 length: 17 residues. The V gene's germline CDR1 is MGHRA and CDR2 YSYEKL. V was clipped by 1 base and J by 4 bases, with 14 bases between them. CD8+ and CD4+ T cells from blood underwent TCR beta sequencing. Healthy donors matched for age and sex were used as controls. TEMRA cells were enriched by FACS, while CD8+ and CD4+ T cells were obtained through a negative isolation that was performed magnetically. Roughly 0.5 to 1 ug RNA was reverse transcribed with random hexamers. With immunoSEQ multiplex PCR, TCR beta CDR3 was amplified across 54 Vbeta and 13 Jbeta. TCRdb ran MiXCR on the immunoSEQ multiplex PCR reads and lists one entry per CDR3 protein. In the table there are 90,000 to 150,000 distinct CDR3 sequences, about nine tenths of which are singletons.

The chain couples TRBV4-1 to TRBJ2-6, with D possibly called TRBD1 or TRBD2 (5 bases each). The clonotype was recovered from a human donor in good health. Sequenced sample: CD4+ T cells from PBMCs. CDR3 coding DNA: TGCGCCAGCAGCCAAGTTCAGGGACCCACCGGGGCCAACGTCCTGACTTTC. Protein sequence: CASSQVQGPTGANVLTF.